A single sample gave rise to the 21 T cell receptor beta chains below, sequenced in a study of blood T cell repertoires in COVID-19. Sequencing used immunoSEQ multiplex PCR; TCRdb keeps in-frame clones, though not all of them. The sample includes some 230,000 clones, roughly nine tenths of them seen just once. Sequenced input: PBMCs or T cells enriched from blood (not recorded which). The receptors were sampled from a woman aged 18-29 years in a cohort exposed to, infected with or recovered from COVID-19 (not recorded which).

The rearrangement joins TRBV5-1 to TRBJ1-4; D not resolved. Germline V gives CDR1 SGHRS, CDR2 YFSETQ. The V end was cut by 0 bases, the J end by 3 bases, with 12 bases between. This CDR3 spans 16 amino acids. The CDR3 spells CASSLARRASNEKLFF. In DNA, the CDR3 is TGCGCCAGCAGCTTGGCTAGACGAGCCTCTAATGAAAAACTGTTTTTT.

The V call is TRBV18, the J call TRBJ1-4, with no clear D. The CDR3 has 13 residues. Germline V gene sequence: CDR1 KGHSH, CDR2 LQKENI. V shed 6 bases and J shed 4 bases, with 9 bases lying between them. The CDR3 nucleotides read TGTGCCAGCTCCCCTTCGGTTAATGAAAAACTGTTTTTT. It yields the protein CASSPSVNEKLFF.

The chain recombines TRBV19 with TRBJ2-2; 7 nucleotides match TRBD2. V dropped 1 base and J dropped 6; count of bases not matched to a gene: 5. The CDR3 has 15 amino acids. Germline V gene lookup returns CDR1 LNHDA and CDR2 SQIVND (reference sequence). This CDR3 is CASSIVGGGAGELFF. For the CDR3, the DNA is TGTGCCAGTAGTATAGTAGGCGGGGGTGCCGGGGAGCTGTTTTTT.

This sequence joins TRBV7-9 and TRBJ2-7; the D gene is possibly TRBD1 (6 bases). CDR3 size: 14 residues. The germline V gene encodes CDR1 SEHNR and CDR2 FQNEAQ (reference sequence). V dropped 5 bases and J dropped 0 bases, with 11 bases sitting between them. The CDR3 DNA sequence: TGTGCCAGCAGCCCACGGGACATCTCCTACGAGCAGTACTTC. Translating it yields CASSPRDISYEQYF.

The chain combines TRBV5-5 with TRBJ1-2, with D possibly TRBD1 on 5 matching bases. The V gene's germline CDR1 is SGHKS and CDR2 YYEKEE (reference sequence). The CDR3 runs to 12 residues. V lost 2 bases to trimming and J lost 4 bases, with 6 bases between them. CDR3: CASSFDSYGYTF. The CDR3 nucleotides read TGTGCCAGCAGCTTCGACAGCTATGGCTACACCTTC.

The chain combines TRBV28 with TRBJ1-4, with 8 nucleotides matching TRBD1. Germline V gives CDR1 MDHEN, CDR2 SYDVKM. The CDR3 totals 14 residues. J lost 7 bases, V lost 7 bases, and 8 bases had no gene match. CDR3 coding DNA: TGTGCCAGCACTCAACAGGGGGGGAGTGAAAAACTGTTTTTT. Translated, it gives CASTQQGGSEKLFF.

The rearrangement uses TRBV10-2 and TRBJ1-2, with TRBD1 as a possible D gene (5 bases). Germline CDR1 reads WSHSY; CDR2 reads SAAADI. The CDR3 loop spans 14 amino acids. Trimming pared 2 bases from V and 4 bases from J, leaving 11 bases between. CDR3 DNA sequence: TGCGCCAGCAGTGAGAGCCCCAGGGTCTATGGCTACACCTTC. Its translation: CASSESPRVYGYTF.

This chain connects TRBV7-9 to TRBJ1-3, with D uncertain. V was cut by 5 bases and J by 0 bases, with 11 bases left in between. The germline V gene has CDR1 SEHNR and CDR2 FQNEAQ (reference sequence). The CDR3 length is 15 residues. In DNA, the CDR3 is TGTGCCAGCAGCGCCCTGGGAGCCTCTGGAAACACCATATATTTT. Its protein is CASSALGASGNTIYF.

The chain carries TRBV7-9 and TRBJ1-1, with no clear D. The CDR3 has 13 amino acids. Trimming pared 5 bases from V and 0 bases from J, leaving 7 bases between. CDR1 and CDR2 from the germline V gene are SEHNR and FQNEAQ (reference sequence). CDR3 coding DNA: TGTGCCAGCAGCCAGACTATGAACACTGAAGCTTTCTTT. This sequence encodes CASSQTMNTEAFF.

The genes are TRBV3-1 (or the pseudogene TRBV3-2) and TRBJ2-4, with 7 bases that match TRBD1. The CDR3 is 14 residues long. CDR1 and CDR2 (germline): LGHDT, YNNKEL (reference sequence). The V gene end was trimmed by 2 bases and the J gene end by 6 bases; junction bases not matched to a gene: 4. CDR3 sequence: CASSQTGVSNIQYF. As DNA, the CDR3 is TGTGCCAGCAGCCAAACAGGGGTTTCAAACATTCAGTACTTC.

The chain is built from TRBV7-8 and TRBJ2-7; 12 bases align to TRBD1. CDR1 SGHVS and CDR2 FQNEAQ come from the germline V gene. The CDR3 totals 15 residues. The trim removed 4 bases at V and 4 bases at J, leaving 5 bases unmatched. CDR3 DNA sequence: TGTGCCAGCAGCTGGGGGACAGGGGGCGAATACGAGCAGTACTTC. Protein product: CASSWGTGGEYEQYF.

The rearrangement joins TRBV30 to TRBJ2-3; TRBD2 matches 7 bases. The CDR3 totals 13 residues. CDR1 and CDR2 (germline): GTSNPN, SVGIG (reference sequence). The trim removed 8 bases at V and 7 bases at J, leaving 12 bases unmatched. Here the CDR3 reads CARKPGGSNTQYF. Here the CDR3 DNA reads TGTGCCCGTAAGCCGGGAGGATCAAATACGCAGTATTTT.

The chain links TRBV27 to TRBJ1-5; TRBD1 might be the D (5 bases). V gave up 5 bases and J gave up 3 bases, with 20 bases separating them. CDR1 MNHEY and CDR2 SMNVEV come from the germline V gene (reference sequence). There are 17 residues in the CDR3. The chain's CDR3 is CASSPRDGSGINQPQHF. CDR3 nucleotides: TGTGCCAGCAGTCCCCGGGACGGGAGTGGGATCAATCAGCCCCAGCATTTT.

This clone was recorded once. The chain links TRBV11-3 to TRBJ2-1; TRBD2 aligns across 8 bases. V trimming: 4 bases; J trimming: 3 bases; junction bases outside the gene matches: 8. This CDR3 region has 16 residues. Germline CDR1 SGHNT, CDR2 YENEEA. CDR3 sequence (DNA): TGTGCCAGCAGCTACTCCGGGACTAGTGGCTACAATGAGCAGTTCTTC. Translation: CASSYSGTSGYNEQFF. Looking up the rest from reference TRBV11-3 and TRBJ2-1 gives the full variable domain: EAGVVQSPRYKIIEKKQPVAFWCNPISGHNTLYWYLQNLGQGPELLIRYENEEAVDDSQLPKDRFSAERLKGVDSTLKIQPAELGDSAVYLCASSYSGTSGYNEQFFGPGTRLTVL.

V and J are TRBV10-2 and TRBJ2-7; 9 nucleotides match TRBD2. This CDR3 is built from 15 residues. Germline V lookup: CDR1 WSHSY, CDR2 SAAADI. J gave up 0 bases and V 5 bases, and 5 bases lay outside the gene matches. This CDR3 reads CASSLAGADSYEQYF. DNA of the CDR3: TGCGCCAGCAGTTTAGCGGGGGCCGACTCCTACGAGCAGTACTTC.

This clone occurred a few times. The chain recombines TRBV9 with TRBJ2-1; 10 positions match TRBD2. The CDR3 consists of 20 residues. The V and J ends lost 0 bases and 4 bases, in that order; junction bases with no gene match: 16. CDR1 SGDLS and CDR2 YYNGEE come from the germline V gene. Here the CDR3 reads CASSVVTGDKREGRYNEQFF. CDR3 DNA sequence: TGTGCCAGCAGCGTAGTAACCGGTGACAAGCGGGAGGGCCGATACAATGAGCAGTTCTTC.

The gene calls are TRBV4-1 and TRBJ2-7, with a tentative D call TRBD1 (6 bases). Germline-derived CDR1 and CDR2 are MGHRA and YSYEKL. This CDR3 is 18 amino acids long. V lost 2 bases, J lost 3 bases, and 23 bases lay in between. The CDR3 sequence is CASSQTPGTSYLVYEQYF. The CDR3, as DNA: TGCGCCAGCAGCCAAACCCCCGGGACATCCTACCTCGTCTACGAGCAGTACTTC.

The chain has TRBV24-1 and TRBJ2-3; possibly TRBD2 for D (7 bases). The CDR3 has 15 amino acids. Trimming pared 5 bases from V and 6 bases from J, leaving 17 bases between. Per germline, CDR1 KGHDR and CDR2 SFDVKD. The CDR3 spells CATSGTRGVYDTQYF. CDR3 DNA: TGTGCCACCAGTGGGACTAGGGGGGTATATGATACGCAGTATTTT.

This chain connects TRBV29-1 to TRBJ2-1; TRBD2 matches 11 bases. This CDR3 has 16 residues. V lost 1 base and J lost 3; bases outside the gene matches: 5. Germline-derived CDR1 and CDR2 are SQVTM and ANQGSEA. This CDR3 is CSVEASGTSGYNEQFF. CDR3 nucleotides: TGCAGCGTTGAAGCCTCCGGGACTAGCGGCTACAATGAGCAGTTCTTC.

This clone showed up just once. The V call is TRBV5-4, the J call TRBJ2-1; D gene unclear. The CDR3 has 14 residues. Trimming removed 4 bases from V and 4 bases from J, with 12 bases in between. Germline values: CDR1 SGHNT, CDR2 YYREEE (reference sequence). CDR3 residues: CASSPRSEYNEQFF. The CDR3 coding sequence is TGTGCCAGCAGCCCTAGGAGCGAGTACAATGAGCAGTTCTTC.

The chain joins TRBV30 to TRBJ1-2; D is uncertain. This CDR3 is 17 amino acids long. The V end was cut by 4 bases, the J end by 0 bases, with 21 bases between. Germline-derived CDR1 and CDR2 are GTSNPN and SVGIG (reference sequence). Here the CDR3 reads CAWTRPGSYSSNYGYTF. The CDR3 DNA reads as TGTGCCTGGACCCGGCCGGGGTCGTATTCCTCTAACTATGGCTACACCTTC.